This T cell receptor (beta chain) was retrieved from a study of post-analysis software for immune sequencing data. Background on the study: Patients with relapsing-remitting, secondary progressive and progressive-relapsing multiple sclerosis courses were all represented. General observations from the study: Compared against controls, patients with multiple sclerosis displayed significantly lower normalized Chao1 diversity. F measure showed strong co-clustering of same-batch samples. Elevated frequency relative to controls characterized 4 or 5 TRBV segments in patients, TRBV5-6, TRBV5-1 and TRBV20-1 among them.

Unique molecular identifiers had been added to the TCR beta cDNA libraries. T cells numbering roughly 0.85 to 10 million gave rise to roughly 0.5 million cDNA molecules. One entry per CDR3 protein, called by TCRdb with MiXCR from the PCR reads. The repertoire holds more than 500,000 distinct CDR3 sequences, with approximately 34% as singletons. The V and J ends lost 0 bases and 6 bases respectively, with 14 bases between them. The germline gives CDR1 SGHRS, CDR2 YFSETQ. There are 15 residues in the CDR3. This clonotype has ten or more counts. The antigen is unknown. This sequence originates from a girl under 18 with multiple sclerosis. The specimen was blood. This chain connects TRBV5-1 to TRBJ2-3, with D possibly being TRBD1 or TRBD2 (5 bases each). The CDR3 sequence is CASSLAGTPIDTQYF. The CDR3 nucleotides read TGCGCCAGCAGCTTGGCCGGGACCCCCATTGATACGCAGTATTTT. The full variable domain, its missing parts supplied by reference TRBV5-1 and TRBJ2-3, is KAGVTQTPRYLIKTRGQQVTLSCSPISGHRSVSWYQQTPGQGLQFLFEYFSETQRNKGNFPGRFSGRQFSNSRSEMNVSTLELGDSALYLCASSLAGTPIDTQYFGPGTRLTVL.